This TCR beta chain was captured in a study of CD8 T cells in ankylosing spondylitis. As the method for making TCR beta libraries, quantitative 5'-RACE with molecular barcodes was used. Each CDR3 protein is one row after TCRdb ran MiXCR on the 5' RACE reads. The sample lists some 63,000 distinct CDR3 sequences, 6.2% occurring once. In its sample, this clonotype was seen a few times. The length of the CDR3 is 16 residues. Germline trimming cut 2 bases from V and 3 bases from J; bases unmatched to any gene: 10. Per the germline V gene, CDR1 is SGDLS and CDR2 is YYNGEE. This sequence was found in a male donor with ankylosing spondylitis. The sequencing input was synovial fluid, either unsorted or a sorted T cell fraction (not recorded which). V and J are TRBV9 and TRBJ2-5; 7 bases align to TRBD1. The CDR3 DNA is TGTGCCAGCAGCGTGCGCACAGGGACAGCGGAAGAGACCCAGTACTTC. This sequence encodes CASSVRTGTAEETQYF.